This T cell receptor beta chain was identified in a study of OX40 agonist ivuxolimab in advanced cancers. Study-wide findings and caveats: There were, on average, more expanded clones in CD8+ T cells than in CD4+.

The CDR3 has 14 residues. In the case of this clone: The antigen is unknown.

Libraries were prepared by immunoSEQ multiplex PCR; TCRdb keeps only in-frame clonotypes and omits some of them. Of 82,000 or so clones listed, around 85% are singletons. This material consisted of CD4+ or CD8+ T cells sorted from blood, taken in a trial of the OX40 agonist ivuxolimab. This receptor was identified in an adult with an advanced solid tumor such as melanoma, head and neck, liver or kidney cancer. J is TRBJ2-5 and V is TRBV21-1. TRBV21-1 is a documented pseudogene. CDR3 region: CASSKSRDGKTQYF. The CDR3 nucleotides read TGTGCCAGCAGCAAAAGCAGGGACGGGAAGACCCAGTACTTC.